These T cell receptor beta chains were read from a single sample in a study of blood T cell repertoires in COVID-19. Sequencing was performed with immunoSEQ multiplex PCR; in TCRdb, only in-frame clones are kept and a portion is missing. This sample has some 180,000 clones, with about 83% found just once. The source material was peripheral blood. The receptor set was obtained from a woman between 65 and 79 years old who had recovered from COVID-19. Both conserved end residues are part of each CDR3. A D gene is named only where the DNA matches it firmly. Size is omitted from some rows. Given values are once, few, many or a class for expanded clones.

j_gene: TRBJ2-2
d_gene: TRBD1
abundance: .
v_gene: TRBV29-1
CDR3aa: CSAQTGDTGELFF
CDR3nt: TGCAGCGCCCAAACAGGGGACACCGGGGAGCTGTTTTTT

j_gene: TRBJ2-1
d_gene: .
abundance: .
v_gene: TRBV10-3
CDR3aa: CAISDPAGGSLFF
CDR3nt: TGTGCCATCAGTGACCCCGCGGGCGGGTCCCTGTTCTTC

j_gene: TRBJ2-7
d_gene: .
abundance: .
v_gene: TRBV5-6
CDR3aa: CASSLRWGPRYEQYF
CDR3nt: TGTGCCAGCAGCTTGAGGTGGGGGCCCCGGTACGAGCAGTACTTC

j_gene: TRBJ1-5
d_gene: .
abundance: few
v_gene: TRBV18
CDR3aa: CASSPGGSQPQHF
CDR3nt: TGTGCCAGCTCACCAGGGGGCAGTCAGCCCCAGCATTTT

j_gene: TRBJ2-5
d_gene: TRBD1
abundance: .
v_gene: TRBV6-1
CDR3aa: CASSEGQGPYQETQYF
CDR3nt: TGTGCCAGCAGTGAAGGACAGGGCCCGTACCAAGAGACCCAGTACTTC

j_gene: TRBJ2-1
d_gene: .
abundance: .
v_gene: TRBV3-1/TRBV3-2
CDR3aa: CASSQAGGVEQFF
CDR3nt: TGTGCCAGCAGCCAAGCCGGTGGAGTTGAGCAGTTCTTC

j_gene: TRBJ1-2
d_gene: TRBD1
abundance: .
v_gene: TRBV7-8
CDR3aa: CASGGRGYYGYTF
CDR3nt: TGTGCCAGCGGGGGCAGGGGGTACTATGGCTACACCTTC

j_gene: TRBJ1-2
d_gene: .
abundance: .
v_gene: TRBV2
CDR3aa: CASRDNGYGYTF
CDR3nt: TGTGCCAGCAGGGACAACGGCTATGGCTACACCTTC

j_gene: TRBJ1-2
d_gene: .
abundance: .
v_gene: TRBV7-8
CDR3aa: CASSLGAVQGYTF
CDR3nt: TGTGCCAGCAGCTTAGGGGCAGTTCAAGGCTACACCTTC

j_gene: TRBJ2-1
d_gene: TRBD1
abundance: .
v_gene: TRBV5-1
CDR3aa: CASSLDRGDNEQFF
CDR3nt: TGCGCCAGCAGCTTAGACAGGGGGGACAATGAGCAGTTCTTC

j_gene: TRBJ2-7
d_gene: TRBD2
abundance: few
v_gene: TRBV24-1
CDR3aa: CATSDPRRGLAAPYEQYF
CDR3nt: TGTGCCACCAGTGACCCCCGCCGGGGACTAGCGGCCCCCTACGAGCAGTACTTC

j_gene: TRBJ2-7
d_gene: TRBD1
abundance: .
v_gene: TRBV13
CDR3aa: CASSPRGTVNYEQYF
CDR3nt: TGTGCCAGCAGCCCAAGGGGGACAGTCAACTACGAGCAGTACTTC

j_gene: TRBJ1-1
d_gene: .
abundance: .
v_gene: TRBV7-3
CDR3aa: CASSLGRVGTEAFF
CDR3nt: TGTGCCAGCAGCTTAGGCAGGGTAGGTACTGAAGCTTTCTTT

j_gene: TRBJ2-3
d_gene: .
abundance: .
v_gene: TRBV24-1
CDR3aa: CATSAEGADTQYF
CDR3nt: TGTGCCACCAGTGCCGAAGGGGCGGATACGCAGTATTTT

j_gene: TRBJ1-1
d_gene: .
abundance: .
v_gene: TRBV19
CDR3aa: CASTGGGPAFF
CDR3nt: TGTGCCAGTACCGGTGGGGGCCCCGCTTTCTTT

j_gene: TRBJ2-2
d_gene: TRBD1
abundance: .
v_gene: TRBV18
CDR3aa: CASSPPTGGAGTGELFF
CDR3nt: TGTGCCAGCTCACCCCCCACAGGGGGCGCAGGGACCGGGGAGCTGTTTTTT

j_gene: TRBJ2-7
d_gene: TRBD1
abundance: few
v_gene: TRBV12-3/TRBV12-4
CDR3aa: CASSPGPGQAYF
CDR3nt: TGTGCCAGCAGCCCTGGGCCGGGACAGGCGTACTTC

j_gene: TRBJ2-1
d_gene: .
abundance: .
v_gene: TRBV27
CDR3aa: CASSLGVVGTNEQFF
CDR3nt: TGTGCCAGCAGTTTGGGGGTTGTGGGGACAAATGAGCAGTTCTTC

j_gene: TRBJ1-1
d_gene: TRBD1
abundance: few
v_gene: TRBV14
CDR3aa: CASSQRDRDEAFF
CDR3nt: TGTGCCAGCAGCCAAAGGGACAGGGACGAAGCTTTCTTT

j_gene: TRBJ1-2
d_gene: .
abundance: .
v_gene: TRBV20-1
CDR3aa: CSARDAGGGTF
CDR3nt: TGCAGTGCTAGAGATGCGGGGGGGGGCACCTTC

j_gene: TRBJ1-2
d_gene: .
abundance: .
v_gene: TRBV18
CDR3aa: CASSPGQGDYGYTF
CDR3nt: TGTGCCAGCTCACCCGGCCAGGGTGACTATGGCTACACCTTC

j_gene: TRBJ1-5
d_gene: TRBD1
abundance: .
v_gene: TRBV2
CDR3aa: CASRADRPSNRPQHF
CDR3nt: TGTGCCAGCAGGGCGGACAGGCCCTCCAATCGGCCCCAGCATTTT

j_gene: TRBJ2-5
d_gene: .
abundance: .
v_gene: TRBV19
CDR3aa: CASSIGRAEETQYF
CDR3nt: TGTGCCAGTAGTATAGGGAGGGCAGAAGAGACCCAGTACTTC

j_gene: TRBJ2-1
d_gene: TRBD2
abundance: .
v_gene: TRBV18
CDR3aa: CASSPYRTSGAGNEQFF
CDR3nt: TGTGCCAGCTCACCATATAGGACTAGCGGGGCTGGGAATGAGCAGTTCTTC

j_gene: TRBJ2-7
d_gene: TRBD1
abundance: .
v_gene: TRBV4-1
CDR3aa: CASSHSAARGLRYEQYF
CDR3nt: TGCGCCAGCAGCCACTCCGCCGCCAGGGGGCTGAGGTACGAGCAGTACTTC

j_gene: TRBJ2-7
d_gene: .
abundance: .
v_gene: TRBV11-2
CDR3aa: CASSLSLGSPYEQYF
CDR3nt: TGTGCCAGCAGCTTATCTCTGGGCAGCCCCTACGAGCAGTACTTC

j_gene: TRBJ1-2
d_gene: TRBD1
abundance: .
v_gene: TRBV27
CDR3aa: CASSLRTGGLDGYTF
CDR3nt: TGTGCCAGCAGTCTCCGAACAGGGGGACTCGATGGCTACACCTTC

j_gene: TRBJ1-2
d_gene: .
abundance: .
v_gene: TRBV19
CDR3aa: CASSIPDRRGKGYTF
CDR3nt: TGTGCCAGTAGTATCCCAGACAGGCGCGGAAAAGGCTACACCTTC

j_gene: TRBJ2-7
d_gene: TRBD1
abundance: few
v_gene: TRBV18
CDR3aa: CASSRRDRDEQYF
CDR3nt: TGTGCCAGCTCACGACGGGACAGGGATGAGCAGTACTTC